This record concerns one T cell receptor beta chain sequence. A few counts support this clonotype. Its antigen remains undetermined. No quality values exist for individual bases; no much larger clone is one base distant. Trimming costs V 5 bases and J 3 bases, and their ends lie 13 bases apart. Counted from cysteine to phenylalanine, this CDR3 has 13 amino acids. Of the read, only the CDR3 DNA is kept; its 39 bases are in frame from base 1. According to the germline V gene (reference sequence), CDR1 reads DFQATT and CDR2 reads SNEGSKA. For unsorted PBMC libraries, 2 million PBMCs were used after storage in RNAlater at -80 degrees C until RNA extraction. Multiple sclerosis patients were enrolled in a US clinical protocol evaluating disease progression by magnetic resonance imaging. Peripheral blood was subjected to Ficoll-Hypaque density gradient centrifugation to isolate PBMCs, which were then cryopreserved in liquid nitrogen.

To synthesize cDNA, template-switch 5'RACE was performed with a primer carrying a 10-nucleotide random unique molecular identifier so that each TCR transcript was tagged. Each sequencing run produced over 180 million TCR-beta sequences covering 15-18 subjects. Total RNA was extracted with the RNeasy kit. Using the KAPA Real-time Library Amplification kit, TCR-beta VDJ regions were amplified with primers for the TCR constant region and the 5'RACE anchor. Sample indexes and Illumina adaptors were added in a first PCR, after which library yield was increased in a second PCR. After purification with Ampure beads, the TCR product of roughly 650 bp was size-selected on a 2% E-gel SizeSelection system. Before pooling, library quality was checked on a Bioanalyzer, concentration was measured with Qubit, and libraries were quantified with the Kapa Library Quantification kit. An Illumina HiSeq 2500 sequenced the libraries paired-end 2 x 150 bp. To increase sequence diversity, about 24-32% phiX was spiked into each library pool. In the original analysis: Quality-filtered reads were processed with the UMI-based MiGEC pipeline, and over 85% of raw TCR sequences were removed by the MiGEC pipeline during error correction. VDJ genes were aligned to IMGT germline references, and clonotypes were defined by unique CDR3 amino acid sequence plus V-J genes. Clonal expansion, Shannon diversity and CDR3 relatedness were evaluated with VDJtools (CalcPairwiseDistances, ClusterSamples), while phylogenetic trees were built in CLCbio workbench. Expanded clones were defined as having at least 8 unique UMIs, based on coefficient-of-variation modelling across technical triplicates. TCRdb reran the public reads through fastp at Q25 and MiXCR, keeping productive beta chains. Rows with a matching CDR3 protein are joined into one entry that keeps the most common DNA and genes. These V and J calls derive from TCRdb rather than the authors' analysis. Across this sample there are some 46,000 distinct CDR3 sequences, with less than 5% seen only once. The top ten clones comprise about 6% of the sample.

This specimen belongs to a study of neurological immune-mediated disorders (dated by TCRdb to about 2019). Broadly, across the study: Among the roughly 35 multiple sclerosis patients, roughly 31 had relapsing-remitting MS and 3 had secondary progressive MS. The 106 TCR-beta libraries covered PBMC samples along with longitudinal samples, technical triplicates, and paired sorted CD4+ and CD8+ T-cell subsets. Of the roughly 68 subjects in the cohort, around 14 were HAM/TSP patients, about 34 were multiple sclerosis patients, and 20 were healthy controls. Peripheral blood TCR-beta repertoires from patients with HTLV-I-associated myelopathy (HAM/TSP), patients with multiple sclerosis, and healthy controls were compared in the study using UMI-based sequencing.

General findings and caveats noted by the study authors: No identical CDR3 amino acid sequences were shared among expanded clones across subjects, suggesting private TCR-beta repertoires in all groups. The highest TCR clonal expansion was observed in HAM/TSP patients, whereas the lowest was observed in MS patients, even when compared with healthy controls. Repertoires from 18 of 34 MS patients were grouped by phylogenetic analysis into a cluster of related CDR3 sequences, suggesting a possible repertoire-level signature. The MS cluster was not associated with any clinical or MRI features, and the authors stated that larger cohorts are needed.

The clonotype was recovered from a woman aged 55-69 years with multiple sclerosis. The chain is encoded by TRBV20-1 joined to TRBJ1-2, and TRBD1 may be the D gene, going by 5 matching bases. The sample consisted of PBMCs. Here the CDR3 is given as CSAAGGTDYGYTF. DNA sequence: TGCAGTGCTGCCGGAGGGACCGACTATGGCTACACCTTC.